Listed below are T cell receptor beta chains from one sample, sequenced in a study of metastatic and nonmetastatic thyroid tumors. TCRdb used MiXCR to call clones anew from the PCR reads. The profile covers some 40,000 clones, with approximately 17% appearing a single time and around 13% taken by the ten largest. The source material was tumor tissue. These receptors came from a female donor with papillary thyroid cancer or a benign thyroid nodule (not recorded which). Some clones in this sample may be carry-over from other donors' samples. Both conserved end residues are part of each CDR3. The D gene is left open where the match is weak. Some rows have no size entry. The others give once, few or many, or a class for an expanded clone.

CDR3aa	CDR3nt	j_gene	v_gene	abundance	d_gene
CASSLWGLAGYNEQFF	TGTGCCAGCAGTTTATGGGGACTAGCGGGGTACAATGAGCAGTTCTTC	TRBJ2-1	TRBV27	many	TRBD2
CASGGKQGNHGYTF	TGTGCCAGTGGGGGTAAACAGGGCAACCATGGCTACACCTTC	TRBJ1-2	TRBV19	many	NA
CAISPDRVRWNEQFF	TGCGCCATCAGCCCGGACAGGGTTCGGTGGAATGAGCAGTTCTTC	TRBJ2-1	TRBV5-1	few	TRBD1
CASSVHRDPQPQHF	TGTGCCAGCAGTGTTCACAGGGATCCTCAGCCCCAGCATTTT	TRBJ1-5	TRBV6-1	many	NA
CSVAEGSTEQYF	TGCAGCGTCGCCGAGGGAAGTACCGAGCAGTACTTC	TRBJ2-7	TRBV29-1	many	NA
CASKVGLAAIGELFF	TGTGCCAGCAAAGTTGGGCTAGCCGCAATCGGGGAGCTGTTTTTT	TRBJ2-2	TRBV6-1	many	NA
CASSLTKGGELFF	TGTGCCAGCAGCCTGACTAAGGGCGGGGAGCTGTTTTTT	TRBJ2-2	TRBV16	many	NA
CASSLDLADALFF	TGTGCCAGCAGCTTAGATTTGGCAGATGCACTGTTTTTT	TRBJ1-4	TRBV11-2	many	NA
CASSYSGERQGAYEQYF	TGTGCCAGCAGTTACTCTGGCGAGAGACAGGGGGCCTACGAGCAGTACTTC	TRBJ2-7	TRBV6-5	many	TRBD1
CASSYSTTSGRLEQYF	TGTGCCAGCAGTTACTCGACTACTAGCGGGAGGTTGGAGCAGTACTTC	TRBJ2-7	TRBV6-2/TRBV6-3	few	TRBD2
CAWSVMGSNHHNEQFF	TGTGCCTGGAGTGTAATGGGTAGTAACCATCACAATGAGCAGTTCTTC	TRBJ2-1	TRBV30	many	NA
CSVVKANTEAFF	TGCAGCGTTGTGAAGGCGAACACTGAAGCTTTCTTT	TRBJ1-1	TRBV29-1	NA	NA
CASSKRQGQWMIWNTEAFF	TGTGCCAGCAGCAAGAGACAGGGACAGTGGATGATTTGGAACACTGAAGCTTTCTTT	TRBJ1-1	TRBV11-1	NA	TRBD1
CASSEWASGGYNEQFF	TGTGCCAGCAGTGAATGGGCTAGCGGGGGATACAATGAGCAGTTCTTC	TRBJ2-1	TRBV6-1	medium-sized	TRBD2
CASSRQVNCGYTF	TGTGCCAGCAGCCGGCAGGTGAACTGTGGCTACACCTTC	TRBJ1-2	TRBV3-1	NA	NA
CASRLVSGELFF	TGTGCCAGCAGATTAGTATCAGGGGAGCTGTTTTTT	TRBJ2-2	TRBV7-2	few	NA
CATSDGLAESYNEQFF	TGTGCCACCAGTGATGGCCTAGCGGAGTCCTACAATGAGCAGTTCTTC	TRBJ2-1	TRBV6-1	NA	TRBD2
CASRPTGTSNEQFF	TGCGCCAGCAGACCAACCGGGACTAGCAATGAGCAGTTCTTC	TRBJ2-1	TRBV10-2	many	TRBD2
CASSYSFLLGQGQEKLFF	TGTGCCAGCAGTTACTCTTTCCTTCTGGGACAGGGGCAGGAAAAACTGTTTTTT	TRBJ1-4	TRBV6-6	many	TRBD1
CASSQAQGGLQNTEAFF	TGTGCCAGCAGCCAAGCGCAGGGAGGTTTACAGAACACTGAAGCTTTCTTT	TRBJ1-1	TRBV14	many	NA
CSVDSGTLNTVELFF	TGCAGCGTTGATTCCGGGACTCTGAACACCGTGGAGCTGTTTTTT	TRBJ2-2	TRBV29-1	NA	NA
CSARDSDSGQPQHF	TGCAGTGCTAGAGACTCCGACAGTGGGCAGCCCCAGCATTTT	TRBJ1-5	TRBV20-1	many	NA
CASSYRPATFSGYTF	TGTGCCAGCAGTTACCGGCCAGCCACCTTTAGTGGCTACACCTTC	TRBJ1-2	TRBV6-2/TRBV6-3	many	NA
CAISDGGGIFYGYTF	TGTGCCATCAGCGATGGGGGGGGGATTTTCTATGGCTACACCTTC	TRBJ1-2	TRBV10-3	few	NA
CASSLIENNEAFF	TGTGCCAGCAGTTTAATAGAGAACAATGAAGCTTTCTTC	TRBJ1-1	TRBV12-3/TRBV12-4	few	NA
CASSPERVVLRNEQFF	TGTGCCAGCAGCCCTGAGAGGGTTGTGTTACGCAATGAGCAGTTCTTC	TRBJ2-1	TRBV6-4	NA	NA
CASSPSSQFTYEQYF	TGTGCCAGCAGCCCCAGTTCCCAATTTACCTACGAGCAGTACTTC	TRBJ2-7	TRBV5-4	few	NA
CASSLGTGDQETQYF	TGTGCCAGCAGTTTAGGGACAGGGGACCAAGAGACACAGTACTTC	TRBJ2-5	TRBV12-3/TRBV12-4	few	TRBD1
CASRPTVTTDTQYF	TGTGCCAGCAGACCGACAGTTACTACAGATACGCAGTATTTT	TRBJ2-3	TRBV12-3/TRBV12-4	many	NA
CSVEGRGNEQYF	TGCAGCGTTGAAGGCAGGGGAAACGAGCAGTACTTC	TRBJ2-7	TRBV29-1	many	NA